A selection of T cell receptor beta chains follows, all from one sample in a study of control samples from healthy donors and cancer patients. The table came from immunoSEQ multiplex PCR; TCRdb's copy has only in-frame clones and leaves some out. The sample shows 110,000 or so clones, more than 80% of them seen only once. Material: blood. These receptors were obtained from a man aged 45-60 years in good health. Each CDR3 is given with its conserved first and last residue. The D gene is left open where the match is weak. Some rows have no size entry. The others give once, few or many, or a class for an expanded clone.

size,J,V,D,CDR3,DNA
-,TRBJ1-4,TRBV11-2,TRBD1,CASSSPGGLDEKLFF,TGTGCCAGCAGCTCACCAGGGGGCTTGGACGAAAAACTGTTTTTT
-,TRBJ1-3,TRBV6-6,TRBD1,CASNEQGQGPIYF,TGTGCCAGCAACGAGCAGGGACAGGGGCCCATATATTTT
once,TRBJ1-1,TRBV29-1,TRBD1,CSARQGTNTEAFF,TGCAGCGCCCGACAGGGGACGAACACTGAAGCTTTCTTT
-,TRBJ2-7,TRBV18,TRBD1,CASSATGGGGEQYF,TGTGCCAGCTCAGCGACAGGGGGCGGTGGCGAGCAGTACTTC
-,TRBJ1-1,TRBV29-1,-,CSVEDMPGTEAFF,TGCAGCGTTGAAGATATGCCAGGGACTGAAGCTTTCTTT
once,TRBJ1-6,TRBV6-5,-,CASSRHAKYNSPLHF,TGTGCCAGCAGCCGGCACGCCAAATATAATTCACCCCTCCACTTT
-,TRBJ1-1,TRBV11-2,-,CASSFPATEAFF,TGTGCCAGCAGCTTCCCGGCCACTGAAGCTTTCTTT
-,TRBJ2-2,TRBV9,-,CASSVGIDWNTGELFF,TGTGCCAGCAGCGTAGGCATAGATTGGAACACCGGGGAGCTGTTTTTT
-,TRBJ1-1,TRBV14,-,CASSQSFSGAEAFF,TGTGCCAGCAGCCAAAGCTTCAGTGGGGCTGAAGCTTTCTTT
-,TRBJ1-1,TRBV19,-,CASSIEGSGGGTEAFF,TGTGCCAGTAGTATTGAGGGATCGGGGGGAGGCACTGAAGCTTTCTTT
once,TRBJ2-1,TRBV7-8,TRBD2,CASSSGGADNEQFF,TGTGCCAGCAGCTCCGGGGGGGCGGACAATGAGCAGTTCTTC
-,TRBJ1-5,TRBV10-1,-,CASSEMQVESDNQPQHF,TGCGCCAGCAGTGAAATGCAGGTCGAAAGCGACAATCAGCCCCAGCATTTT
-,TRBJ2-7,TRBV10-3,-,CAISAEGRGTLEQYF,TGTGCCATCAGTGCAGAAGGGAGAGGTACGTTGGAGCAGTACTTC
-,TRBJ1-2,TRBV19,-,CASSMENYGYTF,TGTGCCAGTAGTATGGAGAACTATGGCTACACCTTC
-,TRBJ2-3,TRBV23-1,-,CASPGGPSTDTQYF,TGCGCCAGCCCCGGAGGGCCAAGCACAGATACGCAGTATTTT
few,TRBJ1-1,TRBV20-1,TRBD1,CSASGGQLKAFF,TGCAGTGCTAGTGGGGGACAGTTAAAAGCTTTCTTT
-,TRBJ1-2,TRBV6-1,-,CASSEEGGSYGYTF,TGTGCCAGCAGTGAAGAGGGGGGAAGCTATGGCTACACCTTC
-,TRBJ2-2,TRBV6-5,-,CASRGISTGELFF,TGTGCCAGCAGGGGAATCAGCACCGGGGAGCTGTTTTTT
-,TRBJ2-5,TRBV5-1,TRBD2,CASSQLAGGQETQYF,TGCGCCAGCAGCCAGTTAGCGGGGGGGCAAGAGACCCAGTACTTC
-,TRBJ2-7,TRBV10-3,-,CAISETSAGREQYF,TGTGCCATCAGTGAAACTTCTGCCGGACGCGAGCAGTACTTC
-,TRBJ2-5,TRBV5-1,-,CASSLEWGDETQYF,TGCGCCAGCAGCTTGGAATGGGGGGATGAGACCCAGTACTTC
-,TRBJ2-3,TRBV2,-,CASSEKKTDTQYF,TGTGCCAGCAGTGAGAAAAAGACAGATACGCAGTATTTT
-,TRBJ1-2,TRBV19,TRBD1,CASMARTGFNYGYTF,TGTGCCAGTATGGCAAGGACAGGGTTTAACTATGGCTACACCTTC
-,TRBJ2-7,TRBV2,-,CASSAGMTYEQYF,TGTGCCAGCAGTGCCGGCATGACCTACGAGCAGTACTTC
-,TRBJ2-2,TRBV5-1,TRBD1,CASSPRTGVNTGELFF,TGCGCCAGCAGCCCCCGGACAGGGGTGAACACCGGGGAGCTGTTTTTT
-,TRBJ1-5,TRBV2,-,CASSGQDNQPQHF,TGTGCCAGCAGTGGACAGGACAATCAGCCCCAGCATTTT
once,TRBJ1-3,TRBV2,-,CASSSTGGSGNTIYF,TGTGCCAGCAGTAGTACAGGTGGCTCTGGAAACACCATATATTTT
-,TRBJ2-1,TRBV11-3,-,CASSLEGRADNEQFF,TGTGCCAGCAGCTTAGAGGGCAGGGCGGACAATGAGCAGTTCTTC
few,TRBJ1-1,TRBV7-8,TRBD1,CASSPGTGGRRTEAFF,TGTGCCAGCAGCCCCGGTACAGGGGGGCGACGGACTGAAGCTTTCTTT
-,TRBJ2-5,TRBV27,-,CASSSPGRETQYF,TGTGCCAGCAGTTCCCCGGGGCGAGAGACCCAGTACTTC
-,TRBJ2-5,TRBV27,-,CASSLAPQGGGETQYF,TGTGCCAGCAGTTTAGCCCCCCAGGGGGGCGGGGAGACCCAGTACTTC
-,TRBJ1-1,TRBV19,-,CASSWGASNTEAFF,TGTGCCAGTAGTTGGGGGGCGTCGAACACTGAAGCTTTCTTT
-,TRBJ1-4,TRBV7-2,-,CASSLNGGRVREKLFF,TGTGCCAGCAGCTTAAACGGGGGGAGGGTGAGGGAAAAACTGTTTTTT
-,TRBJ2-4,TRBV5-8,-,CASSIRGNIQYF,TGTGCCAGCAGCATCCGGGGGAACATTCAGTACTTC
once,TRBJ1-2,TRBV3-1/TRBV3-2,-,CASSPSGQSYGYTF,TGTGCCAGCAGCCCCTCCGGACAGAGCTATGGCTACACCTTC
-,TRBJ2-5,TRBV6-2/TRBV6-3,-,CASSYTQGRETQYF,TGTGCCAGCAGTTACACCCAAGGGCGAGAGACCCAGTACTTC
-,TRBJ2-1,TRBV6-5,-,CASRLEHGGNEQFF,TGTGCCAGCCGACTCGAGCACGGGGGCAATGAGCAGTTCTTC
-,TRBJ1-1,TRBV18,-,CASSPAFQPNTEAFF,TGTGCCAGCTCCCCGGCCTTCCAGCCGAACACTGAAGCTTTCTTT
-,TRBJ1-2,TRBV4-1,TRBD1,CASSHGQGANYGYTF,TGCGCCAGCAGCCACGGACAGGGGGCTAACTATGGCTACACCTTC
-,TRBJ1-5,TRBV27,-,CASTETAGWNQPQHF,TGTGCCAGCACCGAGACAGCCGGGTGGAATCAGCCCCAGCATTTT
few,TRBJ1-4,TRBV6-5,TRBD1,CASSLNRGHEKLFF,TGTGCCAGCAGCCTTAACAGGGGGCATGAAAAACTGTTTTTT
-,TRBJ2-1,TRBV19,-,CASSPTLRSSYNEQFF,TGTGCCAGTAGTCCCACCTTAAGGAGCTCCTACAATGAGCAGTTCTTC
-,TRBJ2-4,TRBV21-1,-,CASSKEQGQNIQYF,TGTGCCAGCAGTAAGGAACAGGGGCAAAACATTCAGTACTTC
-,TRBJ2-7,TRBV7-2,-,CASSLGYYEQYF,TGTGCCAGCAGCTTAGGGTACTACGAGCAGTACTTC
-,TRBJ2-7,TRBV9,TRBD2,CASSAAGDHYEQYF,TGTGCCAGCAGCGCAGCGGGGGACCACTACGAGCAGTACTTC
-,TRBJ1-1,TRBV7-2,-,CASRETGNWPNTEAFF,TGTGCCAGCAGGGAAACAGGGAATTGGCCGAACACTGAAGCTTTCTTT
-,TRBJ2-5,TRBV4-3,-,CASSQGRVETQYF,TGCGCCAGCAGCCAAGGAAGGGTTGAGACCCAGTACTTC
-,TRBJ1-1,TRBV3-1/TRBV3-2,-,CASSQDRVVAFF,TGTGCCAGCAGCCAAGATCGCGTTGTAGCTTTCTTT
-,TRBJ1-5,TRBV15,-,CATSRVPELNQPQHF,TGTGCCACCAGCAGAGTCCCCGAGCTCAATCAGCCCCAGCATTTT
-,TRBJ1-1,TRBV5-4,-,CASSTGLGNTEAFF,TGTGCCAGCAGCACCGGACTGGGGAACACTGAAGCTTTCTTT
-,TRBJ1-5,TRBV12-3/TRBV12-4,-,CASSFTGNQPQHF,TGTGCCAGCAGTTTTACGGGGAATCAGCCCCAGCATTTT
-,TRBJ2-3,TRBV29-1,-,CSVLSLRGAGTDTQYF,TGCAGCGTTCTGTCCCTGAGGGGCGCGGGCACAGATACGCAGTATTTT
-,TRBJ1-1,TRBV29-1,-,CSVEAPGAGTEAFF,TGCAGCGTTGAAGCCCCGGGGGCCGGGACTGAAGCTTTCTTT
-,TRBJ1-1,TRBV7-2,-,CASSLEGDTEAFF,TGTGCCAGCAGCTTAGAAGGGGACACTGAAGCTTTCTTT
-,TRBJ2-2,TRBV7-8,-,CASSLEVSGELFF,TGTGCCAGCAGCTTAGAAGTTTCCGGGGAGCTGTTTTTT
-,TRBJ2-7,TRBV6-5,TRBD2,CASSYLAGGGYEQYF,TGTGCCAGCAGTTACCTTGCGGGGGGGGGATACGAGCAGTACTTC
-,TRBJ1-6,TRBV6-2/TRBV6-3,-,CASSYEEAGGPIEDSPLHF,TGTGCCAGCAGTTACGAAGAGGCAGGAGGCCCAATAGAGGATTCACCCCTCCACTTT
-,TRBJ2-1,TRBV7-8,-,CASSLEGGGPYNEQFF,TGTGCCAGCAGCTTAGAGGGAGGGGGCCCTTACAATGAGCAGTTCTTC
-,TRBJ1-1,TRBV12-3/TRBV12-4,-,CASSLEGSTEAFF,TGTGCCAGCAGTTTAGAGGGGTCTACTGAAGCTTTCTTT